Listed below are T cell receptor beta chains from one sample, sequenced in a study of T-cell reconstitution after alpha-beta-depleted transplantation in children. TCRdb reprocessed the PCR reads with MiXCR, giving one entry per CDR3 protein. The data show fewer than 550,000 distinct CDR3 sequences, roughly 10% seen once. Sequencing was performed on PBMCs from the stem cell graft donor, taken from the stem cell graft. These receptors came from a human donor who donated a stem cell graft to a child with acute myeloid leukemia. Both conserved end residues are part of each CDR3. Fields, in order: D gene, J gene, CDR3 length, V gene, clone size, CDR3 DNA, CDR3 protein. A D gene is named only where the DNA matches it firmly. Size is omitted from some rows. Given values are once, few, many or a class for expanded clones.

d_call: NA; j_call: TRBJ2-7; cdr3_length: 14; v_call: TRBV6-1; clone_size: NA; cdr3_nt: TGTGCCAGCAGGCGTTCCCTAGTTACTTACGAGCAGTACTTC; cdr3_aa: CASRRSLVTYEQYF
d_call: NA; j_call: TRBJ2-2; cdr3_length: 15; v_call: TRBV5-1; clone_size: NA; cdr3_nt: TGCGCAATCAGGCAGGGAGGATCGAACACCGGGGAGCTGTTTTTT; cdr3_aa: CAIRQGGSNTGELFF
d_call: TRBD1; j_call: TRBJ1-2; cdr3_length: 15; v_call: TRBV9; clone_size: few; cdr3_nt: TGTGCCAGCAGCGACCGGGACAGGGGGTACTATGGCTACACCTTC; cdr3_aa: CASSDRDRGYYGYTF
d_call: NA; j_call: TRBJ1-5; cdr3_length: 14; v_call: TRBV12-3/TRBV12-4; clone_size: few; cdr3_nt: TGTGCCAGCAACCCTCAGGGTCAGGGAGGGCCCCAGCATTTT; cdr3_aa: CASNPQGQGGPQHF
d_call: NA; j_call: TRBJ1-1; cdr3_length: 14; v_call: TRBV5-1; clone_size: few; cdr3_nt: TGCGCCAGCAGCCGTACAGGGAGGGACACTGAAGCTTTCTTT; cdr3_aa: CASSRTGRDTEAFF
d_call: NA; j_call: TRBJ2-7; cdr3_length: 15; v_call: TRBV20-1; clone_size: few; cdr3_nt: TGCAGTGCTAGATCCGCGGAGGCAGGGGGGGACGAGCAGTACTTC; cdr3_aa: CSARSAEAGGDEQYF
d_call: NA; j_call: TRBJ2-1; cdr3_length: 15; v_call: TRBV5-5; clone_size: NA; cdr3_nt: TGTGCCAGCAGCTCATTTCCGGGGACCCCCAATGAGCAGTTCTTC; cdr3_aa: CASSSFPGTPNEQFF
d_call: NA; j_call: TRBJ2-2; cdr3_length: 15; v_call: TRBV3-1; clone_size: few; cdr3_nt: TGTGCCAGCAGCCGGAACTTAGTGAACACCGGGGAGCTGTTTTTT; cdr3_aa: CASSRNLVNTGELFF
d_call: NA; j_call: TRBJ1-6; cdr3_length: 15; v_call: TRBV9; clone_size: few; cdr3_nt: TGTGCCAGCAGCGTACCAGGGGACCTCAATTCACCCCTCCACTTT; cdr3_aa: CASSVPGDLNSPLHF
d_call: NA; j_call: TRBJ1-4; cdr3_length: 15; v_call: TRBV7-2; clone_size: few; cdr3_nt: TGTGCCAGCAGCTTAGTTATCTCTGGGGGTGAAAAACTGTTTTTT; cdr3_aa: CASSLVISGGEKLFF
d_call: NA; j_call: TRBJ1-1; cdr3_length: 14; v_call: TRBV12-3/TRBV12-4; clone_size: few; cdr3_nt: TGTGCCAGCAGTTTCATTGGTGTGAACACTGAAGCTTTCTTT; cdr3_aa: CASSFIGVNTEAFF
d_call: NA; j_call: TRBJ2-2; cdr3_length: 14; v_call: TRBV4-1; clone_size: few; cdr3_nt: TGCGCCAGCTCGTCTGAGGGGTCCACCGGGGAGCTGTTTTTT; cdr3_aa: CASSSEGSTGELFF
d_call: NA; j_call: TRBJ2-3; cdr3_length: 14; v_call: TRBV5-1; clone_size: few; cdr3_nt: TGCGCCAGCACTGGGAGGACAGGCACAGATACGCAGTATTTT; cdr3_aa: CASTGRTGTDTQYF
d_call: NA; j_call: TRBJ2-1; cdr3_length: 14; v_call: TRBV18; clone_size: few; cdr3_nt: TGTGCCAGCTCACCACGGAGACAGGTCAATGAGCAGTTCTTC; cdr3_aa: CASSPRRQVNEQFF
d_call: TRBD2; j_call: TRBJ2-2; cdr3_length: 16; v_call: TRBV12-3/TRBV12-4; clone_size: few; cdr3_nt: TGTGCCAGCAGTTTCACTAGCGGGGGGGCGTTCGGGGAGCTGTTTTTT; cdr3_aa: CASSFTSGGAFGELFF